The rows below give T cell receptor beta chains drawn from one sample of a study of neoadjuvant anti-PD-1 for oral cavity cancer. Assay used: immunoSEQ multiplex PCR; TCRdb lists only in-frame clones, some missing. This table has roughly 15,000 clones, around 79% appearing once. This specimen was PBMCs, taken after nivolumab (anti-PD-1) treatment. These receptors originate from a person between 40 and 79 years old with oral cavity squamous cell carcinoma. The CDR3 runs from the conserved cysteine through the conserved F or W. A D gene is named only where the DNA matches it firmly. For some rows the clone size is stated as once, few or many, or as a class when expanded; others skip it.

J gene	D gene	clone size	V gene	CDR3 protein	CDR3 DNA
TRBJ2-1	NA	once	TRBV29-1	CSVEVPADLNKPASNEQFF	TGCAGCGTTGAAGTCCCCGCGGACCTAAACAAACCCGCGAGCAATGAGCAGTTCTTC
TRBJ2-7	NA	NA	TRBV6-1	CATQGRSTYEQYF	TGTGCCACCCAGGGACGGTCGACCTACGAGCAGTACTTC
TRBJ2-2	NA	NA	TRBV2	CASQSGPGELFF	TGTGCCAGCCAGTCAGGACCCGGGGAGCTGTTTTTT
TRBJ1-1	NA	NA	TRBV4-1	CASSPDRPEEAFF	TGCGCCAGCAGCCCTGATCGACCTGAGGAAGCTTTCTTT
TRBJ2-7	TRBD2	few	TRBV7-8	CASSVGLAVYEQYF	TGTGCCAGCAGCGTTGGACTAGCGGTCTACGAGCAGTACTTC
TRBJ1-1	NA	once	TRBV19	CASSIVANGKNTEAFF	TGTGCCAGTAGTATAGTAGCCAACGGAAAGAACACTGAAGCTTTCTTT
TRBJ2-2	TRBD1	NA	TRBV2	CASSEGGTGDPGELFF	TGTGCCAGCAGTGAAGGAGGCACAGGGGACCCCGGGGAGCTGTTTTTT
TRBJ2-1	TRBD2	NA	TRBV6-1	CASSVSGTSGVNEQFF	TGTGCCAGCAGTGTGAGCGGGACTAGCGGCGTCAATGAGCAGTTCTTC
TRBJ2-7	NA	NA	TRBV28	CASSLSTLVSGEQYF	TGTGCCAGCAGTCTCTCGACCCTGGTCAGTGGCGAGCAGTACTTC
TRBJ1-2	TRBD1	NA	TRBV5-1	CASLASPDRGGGYTF	TGCGCCAGTCTTGCCTCCCCCGACAGGGGCGGCGGCTACACCTTC
TRBJ2-2	NA	NA	TRBV6-5	CASSYSALTGELFF	TGTGCCAGCAGTTACAGTGCACTCACCGGGGAGCTGTTTTTT
TRBJ2-5	NA	NA	TRBV4-2	CASSQDFQVWVEETQYF	TGTGCCAGCAGCCAAGATTTCCAGGTCTGGGTGGAAGAGACCCAGTACTTC
TRBJ2-3	TRBD1	NA	TRBV19	CASSIQSTGQATDTQYF	TGTGCCAGTAGTATTCAATCGACGGGACAGGCCACAGATACGCAGTATTTT
TRBJ1-4	NA	few	TRBV18	CASSLRGADEKLFF	TGTGCCAGCTCCCTACGAGGGGCGGATGAAAAACTGTTTTTT
TRBJ2-2	NA	few	TRBV10-3	CAISGAGELFF	TGTGCCATCAGTGGGGCCGGGGAGCTGTTTTTT
TRBJ2-3	NA	NA	TRBV5-1	CASAQGNTDTQYF	TGCGCCAGCGCTCAGGGGAATACAGATACGCAGTATTTT
TRBJ1-2	NA	NA	TRBV7-9	CASSLRGYTF	TGTGCCAGCAGCTTAAGAGGCTACACCTTC